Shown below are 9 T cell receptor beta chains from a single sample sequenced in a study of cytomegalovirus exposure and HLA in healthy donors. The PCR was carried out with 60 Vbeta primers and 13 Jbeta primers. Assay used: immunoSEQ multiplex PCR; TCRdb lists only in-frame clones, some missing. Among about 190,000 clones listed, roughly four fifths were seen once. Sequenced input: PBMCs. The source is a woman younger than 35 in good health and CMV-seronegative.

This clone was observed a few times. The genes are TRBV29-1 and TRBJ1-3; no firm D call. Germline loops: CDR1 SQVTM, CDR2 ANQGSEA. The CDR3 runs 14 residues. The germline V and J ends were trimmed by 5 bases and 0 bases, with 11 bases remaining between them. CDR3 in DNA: TGCAGCGTTTCGACAACAACCTCTGGAAACACCATATATTTT. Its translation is CSVSTTTSGNTIYF.

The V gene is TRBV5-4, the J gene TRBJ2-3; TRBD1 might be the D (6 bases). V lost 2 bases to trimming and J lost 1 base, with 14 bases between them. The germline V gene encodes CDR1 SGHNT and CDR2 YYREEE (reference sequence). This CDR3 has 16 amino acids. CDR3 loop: CASSFVQGKGTDTQYF. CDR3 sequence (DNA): TGTGCCAGCAGCTTCGTGCAGGGGAAGGGCACAGATACGCAGTATTTT.

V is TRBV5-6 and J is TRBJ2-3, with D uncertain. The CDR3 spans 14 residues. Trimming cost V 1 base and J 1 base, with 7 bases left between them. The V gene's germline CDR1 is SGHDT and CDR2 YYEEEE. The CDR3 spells CASSLFSGTDTQYF. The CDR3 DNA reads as TGTGCCAGCAGCTTGTTCTCTGGCACAGATACGCAGTATTTT.

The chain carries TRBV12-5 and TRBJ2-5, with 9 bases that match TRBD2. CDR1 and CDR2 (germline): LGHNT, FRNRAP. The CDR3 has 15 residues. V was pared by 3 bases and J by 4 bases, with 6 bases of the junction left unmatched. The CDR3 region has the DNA TGTGCTAGTGGTTTTGGCGCGGGAGGGGGAGAGACCCAGTACTTC. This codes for CASGFGAGGGETQYF. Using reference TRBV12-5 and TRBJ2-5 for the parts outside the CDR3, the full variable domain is DARVTQTPRHKVTEMGQEVTMRCQPILGHNTVFWYRQTMMQGLELLAYFRNRAPLDDSGMPKDRFSAEMPDATLATLKIQPSEPRDSAVYFCASGFGAGGGETQYFGPGTRLLVL.

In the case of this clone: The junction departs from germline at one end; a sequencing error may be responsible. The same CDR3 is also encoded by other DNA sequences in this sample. The CDR3 DNA follows: TGCAGCGTGAACATACCGGACAGGGGCTGGACCCAATACTTC. It translates to CSVNIPDRGWTQYF. The genes are TRBV29-1 and TRBJ2-5, with 9 bases identical to TRBD1. The V gene's germline CDR1 is SQVTM and CDR2 ANQGSEA. This CDR3 is 14 amino acids long. Variable domain in full (rest from reference TRBV29-1 and TRBJ2-5): SAVISQKPSRDICQRGTSLTIQCQVDSQVTMMFWYRQQPGQSLTLIATANQGSEATYESGFVIDKFPISRPNLTFSTLTVSNMSPEDSSIYLCSVNIPDRGWTQYFGPGTRLLVL.

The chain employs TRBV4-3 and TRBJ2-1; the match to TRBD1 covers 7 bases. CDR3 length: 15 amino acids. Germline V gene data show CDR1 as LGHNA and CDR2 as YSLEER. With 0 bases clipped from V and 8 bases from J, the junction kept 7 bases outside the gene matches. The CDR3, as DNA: TGCGCCAGCAGCCAAGATTACGACAGGGAATATGAGCAGTTCTTC. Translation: CASSQDYDREYEQFF.

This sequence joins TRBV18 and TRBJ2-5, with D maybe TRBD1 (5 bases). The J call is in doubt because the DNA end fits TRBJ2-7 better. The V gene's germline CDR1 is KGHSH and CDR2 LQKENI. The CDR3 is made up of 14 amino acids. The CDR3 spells CASSPKTVGYEQYF. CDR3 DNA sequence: TGTGCCAGCTCACCGAAGACAGTGGGCTACGAGCAGTACTTC.

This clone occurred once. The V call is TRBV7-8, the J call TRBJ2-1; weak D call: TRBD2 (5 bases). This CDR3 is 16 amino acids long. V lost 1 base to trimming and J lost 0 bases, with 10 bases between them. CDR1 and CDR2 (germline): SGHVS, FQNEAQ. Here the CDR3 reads CASSLERPSSYNEQFF. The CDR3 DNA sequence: TGTGCCAGCAGCTTAGAGCGGCCTAGCTCCTACAATGAGCAGTTCTTC.

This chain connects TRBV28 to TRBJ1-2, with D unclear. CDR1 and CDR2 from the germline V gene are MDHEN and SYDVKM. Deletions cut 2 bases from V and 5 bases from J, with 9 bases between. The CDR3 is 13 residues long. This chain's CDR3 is CASSLDPGYGYTF. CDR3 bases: TGTGCCAGCAGTTTAGACCCAGGTTATGGCTACACCTTC.